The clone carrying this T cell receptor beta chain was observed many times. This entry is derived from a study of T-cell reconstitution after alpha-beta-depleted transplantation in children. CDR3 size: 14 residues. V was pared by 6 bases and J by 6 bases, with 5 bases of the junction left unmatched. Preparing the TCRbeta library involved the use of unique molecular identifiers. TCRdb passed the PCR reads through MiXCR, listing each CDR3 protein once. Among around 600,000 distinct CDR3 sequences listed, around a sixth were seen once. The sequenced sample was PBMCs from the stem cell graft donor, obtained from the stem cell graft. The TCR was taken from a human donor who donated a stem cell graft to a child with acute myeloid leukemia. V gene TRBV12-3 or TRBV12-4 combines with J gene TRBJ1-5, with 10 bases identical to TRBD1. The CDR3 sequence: CASRPGTGVQPQHF. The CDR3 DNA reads TGTGCCAGCAGACCCGGGACAGGGGTTCAGCCCCAGCATTTT.